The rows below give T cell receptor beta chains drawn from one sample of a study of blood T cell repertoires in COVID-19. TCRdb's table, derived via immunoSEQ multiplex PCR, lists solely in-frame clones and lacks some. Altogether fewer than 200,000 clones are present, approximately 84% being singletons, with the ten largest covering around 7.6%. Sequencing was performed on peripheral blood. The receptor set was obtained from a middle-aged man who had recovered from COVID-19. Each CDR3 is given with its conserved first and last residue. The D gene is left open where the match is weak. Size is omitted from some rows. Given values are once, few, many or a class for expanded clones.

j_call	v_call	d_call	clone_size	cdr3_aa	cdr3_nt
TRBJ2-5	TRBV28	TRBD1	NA	CASISPSTGRETQYF	TGTGCCAGCATTTCTCCCTCGACAGGGCGAGAGACCCAGTACTTC
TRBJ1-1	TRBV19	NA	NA	CASRDSRARNTEAFF	TGTGCCAGTCGCGACAGTCGGGCAAGGAACACTGAAGCTTTCTTT
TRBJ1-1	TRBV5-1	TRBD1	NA	CASSQGGYTEAFF	TGCGCCAGCAGCCAAGGGGGCTACACTGAAGCTTTCTTT
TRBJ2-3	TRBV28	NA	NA	CASRYMTGRDTDTQYF	TGTGCCAGCAGGTACATGACAGGACGGGACACAGATACGCAGTATTTT
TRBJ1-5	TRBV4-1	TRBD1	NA	CASSQEAGQGVSQPQHF	TGCGCCAGCAGCCAAGAGGCGGGACAGGGGGTAAGTCAGCCCCAGCATTTT
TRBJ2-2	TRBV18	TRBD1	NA	CASSRGQGPGELFF	TGTGCCAGCTCGCGGGGACAGGGGCCCGGGGAGCTGTTTTTT
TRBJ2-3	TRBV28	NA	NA	CASTLRTAPDTQYF	TGTGCCAGCACCCTCCGGACAGCCCCAGATACGCAGTATTTT
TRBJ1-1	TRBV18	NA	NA	CASSLPTMSTEAFF	TGTGCCAGCTCCCTCCCGACAATGAGCACTGAAGCTTTCTTT
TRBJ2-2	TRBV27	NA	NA	CASSLFPGSDAGELFF	TGTGCCAGCAGTTTATTTCCCGGGAGCGACGCCGGGGAGCTGTTTTTT
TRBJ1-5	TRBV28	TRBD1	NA	CASSPGGRGHNQPQHF	TGTGCCAGCAGTCCGGGGGGGAGGGGGCACAATCAGCCCCAGCATTTT
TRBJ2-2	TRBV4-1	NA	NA	CASSQDLGAAGELFF	TGCGCCAGCAGCCAAGATCTAGGGGCGGCCGGGGAGCTGTTTTTT
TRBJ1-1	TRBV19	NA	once	CASKVWGDGPTEAFF	TGTGCCAGTAAAGTGTGGGGCGATGGCCCTACTGAAGCTTTCTTT
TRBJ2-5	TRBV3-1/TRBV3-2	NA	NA	CASSTPGGQETQYF	TGTGCCAGCAGCACTCCAGGGGGGCAAGAGACCCAGTACTTC
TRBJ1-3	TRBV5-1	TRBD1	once	CASSPQGSGNTIYF	TGCGCCAGCAGCCCACAGGGGTCTGGAAACACCATATATTTT
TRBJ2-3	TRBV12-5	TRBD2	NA	CASERGGTDTQYF	TGTGCTAGTGAACGGGGGGGCACAGATACGCAGTATTTT
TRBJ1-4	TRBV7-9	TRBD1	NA	CASNPGGGEKLFF	TGTGCCAGCAACCCAGGGGGCGGTGAAAAACTGTTTTTT
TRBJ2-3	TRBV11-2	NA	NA	CASSLDSSTGGGTQYF	TGTGCCAGCAGCTTAGATTCTTCTACAGGTGGGGGGACGCAGTATTTT
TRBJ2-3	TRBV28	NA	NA	CASSDSPTQYF	TGTGCCAGCAGTGATAGTCCTACGCAGTATTTT
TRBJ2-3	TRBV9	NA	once	CASSLRYGDTQYF	TGTGCCAGCAGCTTGCGCTACGGAGATACGCAGTATTTT
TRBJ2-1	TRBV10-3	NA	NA	CAISDQTTAGGQFF	TGTGCCATCAGTGACCAGACAACAGCGGGTGGGCAGTTCTTC
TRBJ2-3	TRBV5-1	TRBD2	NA	CASSRPSGSGGSTDTQYF	TGCGCCAGCAGCAGGCCTAGCGGGAGTGGAGGAAGCACAGATACGCAGTATTTT
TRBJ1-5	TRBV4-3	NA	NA	CASSQLYGNSNQPQHF	TGCGCCAGCAGCCAACTGTACGGTAATAGCAATCAGCCCCAGCATTTT
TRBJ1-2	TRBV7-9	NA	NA	CASSFSPQSGYTF	TGTGCCAGCAGCTTTTCCCCCCAGTCTGGCTACACCTTC
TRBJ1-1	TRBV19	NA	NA	CASRRNRANTEAFF	TGTGCCAGTAGAAGGAACAGGGCAAACACTGAAGCTTTCTTT
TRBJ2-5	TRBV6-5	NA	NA	CASTTGLQETQYF	TGTGCCAGTACGACGGGACTCCAAGAGACCCAGTACTTC
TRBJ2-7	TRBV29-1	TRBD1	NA	CSVGGQGSYEQYF	TGCAGCGTTGGGGGACAGGGCTCCTACGAGCAGTACTTC
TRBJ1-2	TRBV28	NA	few	CASSPGLSLNYGYTF	TGTGCCAGCAGTCCGGGTCTTTCTCTTAACTATGGCTACACCTTC
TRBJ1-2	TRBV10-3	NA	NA	CAISVEEKYGYTF	TGTGCCATCAGTGTTGAGGAAAAATACGGCTACACCTTC
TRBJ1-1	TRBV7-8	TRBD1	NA	CASSADRGLENTEAFF	TGTGCCAGCAGCGCAGACAGGGGGCTTGAGAACACTGAAGCTTTCTTT
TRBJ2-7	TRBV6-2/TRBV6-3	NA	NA	CASSYGQHTYEQYF	TGTGCCAGCAGTTACGGGCAGCATACCTACGAGCAGTACTTC
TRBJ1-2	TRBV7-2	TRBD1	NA	CASSLEDWTGIGGYTF	TGTGCCAGCAGCTTAGAAGATTGGACAGGCATTGGGGGCTACACCTTC
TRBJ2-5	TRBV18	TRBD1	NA	CASSLRQGMGQETQYF	TGTGCCAGCTCACTCCGACAGGGAATGGGACAAGAGACCCAGTACTTC
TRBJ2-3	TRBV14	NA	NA	CASSPPGSTDTQYF	TGTGCCAGCAGCCCGCCGGGGAGCACAGATACGCAGTATTTT
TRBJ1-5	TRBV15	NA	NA	CATSSLRGGNQPQHF	TGTGCCACCAGCTCCCTCCGGGGGGGGAATCAGCCCCAGCATTTT
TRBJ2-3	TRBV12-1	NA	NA	CASSLGQGGSTDTQYF	TGTGCCAGCAGCCTGGGACAGGGGGGTAGCACAGATACGCAGTATTTT
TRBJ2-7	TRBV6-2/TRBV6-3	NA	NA	CASSSTGQVEQYF	TGTGCCAGCAGTTCAACAGGGCAGGTCGAGCAGTACTTC
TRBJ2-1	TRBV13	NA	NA	CASSLGDRDYNEQFF	TGTGCCAGCAGCTTAGGGGATCGGGACTACAATGAGCAGTTCTTC
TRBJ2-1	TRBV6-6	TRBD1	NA	CASNRDSSYNEQFF	TGTGCCAGCAATAGGGACAGCTCCTACAATGAGCAGTTCTTC
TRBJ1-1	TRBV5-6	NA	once	CASSFPGEWTEAFF	TGTGCCAGCAGCTTTCCTGGGGAGTGGACTGAAGCTTTCTTT
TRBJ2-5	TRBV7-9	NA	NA	CASSSTVIQETQYF	TGTGCCAGCAGCTCTACAGTAATCCAAGAGACCCAGTACTTC
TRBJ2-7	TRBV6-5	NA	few	CASSVGGPQAYEQYF	TGTGCCAGCAGCGTCGGGGGACCCCAGGCATACGAGCAGTACTTC
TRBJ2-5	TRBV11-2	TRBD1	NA	CASSFDRGQETQYF	TGTGCCAGCAGCTTCGACAGGGGCCAAGAGACCCAGTACTTC
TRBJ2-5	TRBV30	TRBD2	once	CAWNKRGAGTSQETQYF	TGTGCCTGGAACAAACGGGGAGCGGGGACTAGCCAAGAGACCCAGTACTTC
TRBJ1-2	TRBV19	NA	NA	CASSIVGVSYGYTF	TGTGCCAGTAGTATAGTGGGAGTGTCCTATGGCTACACCTTC
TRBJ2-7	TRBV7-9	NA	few	CASSPGMYEQYF	TGTGCCAGCAGCCCAGGGATGTACGAGCAGTACTTC
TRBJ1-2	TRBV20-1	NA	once	CSAQIGEGYTF	TGCAGTGCCCAGATTGGGGAGGGCTACACCTTC
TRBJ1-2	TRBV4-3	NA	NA	CASSQAGGGNYGYTF	TGCGCCAGCAGCCAAGCGGGGGGCGGTAACTATGGCTACACCTTC
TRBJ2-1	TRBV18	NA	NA	CASSPGSGGYNEQFF	TGTGCCAGCTCACCAGGGTCCGGAGGATACAATGAGCAGTTCTTC
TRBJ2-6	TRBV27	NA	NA	CASSSGSSGANVLTF	TGTGCCAGCAGTTCCGGGAGCTCTGGGGCCAACGTCCTGACTTTC
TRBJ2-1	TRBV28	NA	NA	CASSFSGEQFF	TGTGCCAGCAGTTTCAGCGGTGAGCAGTTCTTC
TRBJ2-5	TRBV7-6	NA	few	CASSLAGTGETQYF	TGTGCCAGCAGCTTAGCAGGGACTGGGGAGACCCAGTACTTC
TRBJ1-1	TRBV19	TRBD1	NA	CASSFIPGQGPPEAFF	TGTGCCAGTAGTTTCATACCGGGACAGGGGCCTCCTGAAGCTTTCTTT
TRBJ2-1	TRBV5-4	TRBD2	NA	CASSSTSGDYNEQFF	TGTGCCAGCAGCTCGACTAGCGGGGACTACAATGAGCAGTTCTTC
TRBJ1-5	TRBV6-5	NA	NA	CASRIDSRPQHF	TGTGCCAGCAGGATTGACAGTCGGCCCCAGCATTTT
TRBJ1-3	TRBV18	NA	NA	CASSPNRETGNTIYF	TGTGCCAGCTCCCCCAACAGGGAAACTGGAAACACCATATATTTT
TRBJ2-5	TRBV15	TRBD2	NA	CATSSEAGEVIETQYF	TGTGCCACCAGCAGTGAAGCGGGAGAGGTTATCGAGACCCAGTACTTC
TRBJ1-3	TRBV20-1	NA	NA	CSASGHQTGNTIYF	TGCAGTGCTAGTGGTCACCAGACTGGAAACACCATATATTTT
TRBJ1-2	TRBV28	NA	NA	CASRGGAANYGYTF	TGTGCCAGCAGGGGGGGGGCCGCCAACTATGGCTACACCTTC
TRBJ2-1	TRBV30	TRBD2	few	CASLRGPGLAGNEQFF	TGTGCCTCGCTGCGGGGGCCGGGACTAGCGGGGAATGAGCAGTTCTTC
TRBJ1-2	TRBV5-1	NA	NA	CASSLDSGSYGYTF	TGCGCCAGCAGCTTGGATTCGGGGTCCTATGGCTACACCTTC